Listed below are T cell receptor beta chains from one sample, sequenced in a study of cytomegalovirus exposure and HLA in healthy donors. The assay was immunoSEQ multiplex PCR, and TCRdb's table has in-frame clones only and misses some. The sample has roughly 100,000 clones; about 75% are singletons. Sample: PBMCs. These receptors were taken from a man between 35 and 55 years old in good health and CMV-seropositive. Each CDR3 is given with its conserved first and last residue. Fields, in order: D gene, clone size, J gene, V gene, CDR3 DNA, CDR3 protein. The D gene is left open where the match is weak. Clone size is stated in some rows and not others, as once, few, many or a class when expanded.

>TRBD2|few|TRBJ2-5|TRBV2
TGTGCCAGCGGACGGGAGGCACAAGAGACCCAGTACTTC
CASGREAQETQYF
>TRBD1|NA|TRBJ1-6|TRBV9
TGTGCCAGCAGCGTCGACAGGGGGCCGGATAATTCACCCCTCCACTTT
CASSVDRGPDNSPLHF
>NA|NA|TRBJ2-3|TRBV5-1
TGCGCCAGCAGCTTATCGGGGTCGGGGGCAGATACGCAGTATTTT
CASSLSGSGADTQYF
>NA|NA|TRBJ2-3|TRBV9
TGTGCCAGCAGCCCAGGGGCGCGGGAGTTCGCAGATACGCAGTATTTT
CASSPGAREFADTQYF
>TRBD1|NA|TRBJ1-1|TRBV29-1
TGCAGCGTCATAATCCAGGGGGAGAACACTGAAGCTTTCTTT
CSVIIQGENTEAFF
>NA|NA|TRBJ1-6|TRBV5-1
TGCGCCAGCAGCTTGGACGGCAGGGGAGGGCTCAATAATTCACCCCTCCACTTT
CASSLDGRGGLNNSPLHF
>TRBD1|NA|TRBJ2-7|TRBV5-6
TGTGCCAGCAGCTTCGGGACAGACTCCTACGAGCAGTACTTC
CASSFGTDSYEQYF
>NA|NA|TRBJ1-2|TRBV6-4
TGTGCCAGCAGTGACTCAGCTGTGTGGGGCTTTGGTGGCTACACCTTC
CASSDSAVWGFGGYTF
>TRBD1|NA|TRBJ2-1|TRBV5-1
TGCGCCAGCAGCCTGAACGCGGGACAGGGTTTCGGCGAGCAGTTCTTC
CASSLNAGQGFGEQFF
>NA|NA|TRBJ2-5|TRBV29-1
TGCAGCGTTGCCCCCCCTGAGCGGCAAGAGACCCAGTACTTC
CSVAPPERQETQYF
>TRBD1|NA|TRBJ1-1|TRBV7-9
TGTGCCAGCAGCCGAAACAGGGGCGTGAACACTGAAGCTTTCTTT
CASSRNRGVNTEAFF
>TRBD1|few|TRBJ1-1|TRBV6-5
TGTGCCAGCAGTTACTCGGGGGACAGGGAAGCTTTCTTT
CASSYSGDREAFF
>NA|NA|TRBJ2-7|TRBV7-3
TGTGCCAGCAGCCCGGGGGACAGCTCCTACGAGCAGTACTTC
CASSPGDSSYEQYF
>NA|NA|TRBJ1-2|TRBV7-9
TGTGCCAGCAGCTTAGGAGCACCGGGGGGCTACACCTTC
CASSLGAPGGYTF
>TRBD1|NA|TRBJ2-7|TRBV7-3
TGTGCCAGCAGCTCGGACAGGGCGGGGTCCGAGCAGTACTTC
CASSSDRAGSEQYF
>NA|NA|TRBJ2-3|TRBV5-4
TGTGCCAGCAGCGGGGGCGGCAGCACAGATACGCAGTATTTT
CASSGGGSTDTQYF
>NA|NA|TRBJ1-1|TRBV19
TGTGCCAGTAGTATCATTTGGACGGGGAATCCTGAAGCTTTCTTT
CASSIIWTGNPEAFF
>NA|NA|TRBJ2-7|TRBV6-5
TGTGCCAGCAGTCCGACAGGTTACGAGCAGTACTTC
CASSPTGYEQYF
>NA|NA|TRBJ2-4|TRBV7-2
TGTGCCAGCAGACAAATCAGCGGAGCCAAAAACATTCAGTACTTC
CASRQISGAKNIQYF
>TRBD1|few|TRBJ1-5|TRBV6-5
TGTGCCAGTGGGACAGGGTTATATAGCAATCAGCCCCAGCATTTT
CASGTGLYSNQPQHF
>NA|NA|TRBJ2-1|TRBV14
TGTGCCAGCAGCCTTCATCGGGGTGGCGAAGTCTACAATGAGCAGTTCTTC
CASSLHRGGEVYNEQFF
>NA|NA|TRBJ2-7|TRBV4-1
TGCGCCAGCAGCCAAGGGACAGCCTACTACGAGCAGTACTTC
CASSQGTAYYEQYF
>TRBD2|NA|TRBJ2-7|TRBV6-5
TGTGCCAGCAGTTACGCCGGGACTATTAGCTCCTACGAGCAGTACTTC
CASSYAGTISSYEQYF